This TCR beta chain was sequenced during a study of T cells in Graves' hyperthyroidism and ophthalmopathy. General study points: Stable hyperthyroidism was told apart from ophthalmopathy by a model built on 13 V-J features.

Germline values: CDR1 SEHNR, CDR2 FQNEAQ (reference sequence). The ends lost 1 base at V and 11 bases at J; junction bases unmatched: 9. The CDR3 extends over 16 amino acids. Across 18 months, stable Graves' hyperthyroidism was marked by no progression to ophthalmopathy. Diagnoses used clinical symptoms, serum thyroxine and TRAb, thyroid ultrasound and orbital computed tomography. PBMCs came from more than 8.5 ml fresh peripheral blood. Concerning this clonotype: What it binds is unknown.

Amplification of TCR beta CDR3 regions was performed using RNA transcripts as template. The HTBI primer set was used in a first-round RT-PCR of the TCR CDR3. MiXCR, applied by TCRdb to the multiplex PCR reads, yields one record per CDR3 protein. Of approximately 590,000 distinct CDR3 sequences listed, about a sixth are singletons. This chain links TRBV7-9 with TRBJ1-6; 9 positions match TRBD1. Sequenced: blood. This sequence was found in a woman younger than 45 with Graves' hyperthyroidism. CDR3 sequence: CASSLVIGTGNPPLHF. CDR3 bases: TGTGCCAGCAGCTTAGTTATCGGGACAGGGAACCCACCCCTCCACTTT. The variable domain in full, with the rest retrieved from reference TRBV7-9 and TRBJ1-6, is DTGVSQNPRHKITKRGQNVTFRCDPISEHNRLYWYRQTLGQGPEFLTYFQNEAQLEKSRLLSDRFSAERPKGSFSTLEIQRTEQGDSAMYLCASSLVIGTGNPPLHFGNGTRLTVT.